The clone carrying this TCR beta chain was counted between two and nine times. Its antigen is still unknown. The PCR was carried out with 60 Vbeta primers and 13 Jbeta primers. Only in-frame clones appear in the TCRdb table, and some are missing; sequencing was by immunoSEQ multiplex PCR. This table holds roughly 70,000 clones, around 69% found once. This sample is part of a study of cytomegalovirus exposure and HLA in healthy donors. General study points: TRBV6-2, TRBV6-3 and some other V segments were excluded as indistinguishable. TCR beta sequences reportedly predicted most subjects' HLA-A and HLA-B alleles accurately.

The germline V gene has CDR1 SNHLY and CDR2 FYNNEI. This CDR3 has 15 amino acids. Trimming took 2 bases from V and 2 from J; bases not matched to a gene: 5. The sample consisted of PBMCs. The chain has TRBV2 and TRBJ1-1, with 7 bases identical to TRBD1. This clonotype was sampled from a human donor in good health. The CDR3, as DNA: TGTGCCAGCAGTGAACCGGGACAGTCAAACACTGAAGCTTTCTTT. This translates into CASSEPGQSNTEAFF.